These T cell receptor beta chains were read from a single sample in a study of shared clonotypes between healthy human individuals. Some clones are missing from TCRdb's copy, which holds only in-frame ones; the method was immunoSEQ multiplex PCR. The repertoire has 700,000 to 950,000 clones, around 96% of them found once; the top ten carry less than 0.25%. The sample taken for sequencing was naive CD8+ T cells sorted from blood. The receptors derive from a man aged 25 to 45 in good health. Both conserved end residues are part of each CDR3. The D gene is left open where the match is weak. Clone size is given for some rows only: seen once, a few or many times, or a class if the clone is expanded.

clone_size	j_call	d_call	v_call	cdr3_aa	cdr3_nt
once	TRBJ2-7	NA	TRBV6-5	CASSYNGLATNEQYF	TGTGCCAGCAGTTACAACGGGCTAGCAACGAACGAGCAGTACTTC
NA	TRBJ1-2	NA	TRBV18	CASSPDSYGYTF	TGTGCCAGCTCACCGGACAGTTATGGCTACACCTTC
NA	TRBJ2-3	TRBD2	TRBV7-2	CASSPIAGEGTDTQYF	TGTGCCAGCAGCCCCATAGCGGGAGAGGGGACAGATACGCAGTATTTT
NA	TRBJ2-7	NA	TRBV4-3	CASSQVLTDYEQYF	TGCGCCAGCAGCCAAGTCTTAACAGATTACGAGCAGTACTTC
NA	TRBJ2-6	NA	TRBV2	CASSDASWEERARSGANVLTF	TGTGCCAGCAGTGATGCCTCCTGGGAGGAAAGAGCTAGGTCTGGGGCCAACGTCCTGACTTTC
NA	TRBJ1-1	NA	TRBV5-4	CASSLGSGYTEAFF	TGTGCCAGCAGCTTGGGCTCGGGTTACACTGAAGCTTTCTTT
NA	TRBJ2-2	TRBD2	TRBV7-6	CASSLEASGSSGELFF	TGTGCCAGCAGCTTAGAGGCTAGCGGGAGCAGCGGGGAGCTGTTTTTT
NA	TRBJ2-1	TRBD2	TRBV11-2	CASSLAGLLAGVSYNEQFF	TGTGCCAGCAGCTTAGCTGGCTTACTAGCGGGAGTTTCCTACAATGAGCAGTTCTTC
NA	TRBJ1-1	NA	TRBV25-1	CASSESTEAFF	TGTGCCAGCAGTGAGTCCACTGAAGCTTTCTTT
NA	TRBJ2-5	TRBD2	TRBV4-1	CASSQAGRGAYETQYF	TGCGCCAGCAGCCAAGCGGGGCGGGGGGCTTACGAGACCCAGTACTTC
few	TRBJ1-2	NA	TRBV7-8	CASTQAPTMDSYGYTF	TGTGCCAGCACTCAGGCGCCGACTATGGATTCCTATGGCTACACCTTC
NA	TRBJ2-7	NA	TRBV19	CASSIGPGDEQYF	TGTGCCAGTAGTATAGGGCCGGGGGACGAGCAGTACTTC
NA	TRBJ1-2	TRBD1	TRBV7-8	CASSPSTGTNYGYTF	TGTGCCAGCAGCCCTTCGACAGGGACGAACTATGGCTACACCTTC
NA	TRBJ2-3	TRBD1	TRBV9	CASSAPGQPDTQYF	TGTGCCAGCAGCGCCCCGGGACAGCCAGATACGCAGTATTTT
once	TRBJ1-4	TRBD1	TRBV4-1	CASSQAIQGPNEKLFF	TGCGCCAGCAGCCAGGCGATACAGGGGCCAAATGAAAAACTGTTTTTT
NA	TRBJ2-1	NA	TRBV11-2	CASSFRSTSYNEQFF	TGTGCCAGCAGCTTCCGATCGACCTCCTACAATGAGCAGTTCTTC
NA	TRBJ1-1	NA	TRBV27	CASTHGRNTEAFF	TGTGCCAGCACCCACGGCAGAAACACTGAAGCTTTCTTT
NA	TRBJ2-7	NA	TRBV11-1	CASSWFSGATYEQYF	TGTGCCAGCAGCTGGTTTTCGGGAGCAACCTACGAGCAGTACTTC
NA	TRBJ2-1	NA	TRBV7-9	CASSHQVRPTSEQFF	TGTGCCAGCAGCCACCAGGTTAGGCCAACTAGTGAGCAGTTCTTC
NA	TRBJ2-3	TRBD2	TRBV7-9	CASSLLAGTTDTQYF	TGTGCCAGCAGCTTACTAGCGGGAACCACAGATACGCAGTATTTT